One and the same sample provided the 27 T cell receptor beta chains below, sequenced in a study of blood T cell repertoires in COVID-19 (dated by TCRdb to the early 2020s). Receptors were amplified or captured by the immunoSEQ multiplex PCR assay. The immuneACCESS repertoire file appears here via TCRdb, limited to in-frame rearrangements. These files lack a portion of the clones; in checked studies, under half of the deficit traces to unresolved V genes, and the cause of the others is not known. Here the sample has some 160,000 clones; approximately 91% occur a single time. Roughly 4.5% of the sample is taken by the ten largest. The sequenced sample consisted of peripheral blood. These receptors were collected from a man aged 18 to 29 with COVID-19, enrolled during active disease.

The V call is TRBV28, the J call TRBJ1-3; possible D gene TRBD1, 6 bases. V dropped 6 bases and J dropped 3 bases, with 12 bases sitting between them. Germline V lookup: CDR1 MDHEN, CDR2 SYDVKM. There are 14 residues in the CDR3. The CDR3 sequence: CASRNRVVGNTIYF. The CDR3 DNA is TGTGCCAGCAGGAACAGGGTTGTTGGAAACACCATATATTTT.

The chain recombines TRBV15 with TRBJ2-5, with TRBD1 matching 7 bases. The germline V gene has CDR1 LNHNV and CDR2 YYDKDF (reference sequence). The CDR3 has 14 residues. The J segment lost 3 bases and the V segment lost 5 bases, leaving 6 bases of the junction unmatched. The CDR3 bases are TGTGCCACCAGCCCGGGGACAGACAAAGAGACCCAGTACTTC. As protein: CATSPGTDKETQYF.

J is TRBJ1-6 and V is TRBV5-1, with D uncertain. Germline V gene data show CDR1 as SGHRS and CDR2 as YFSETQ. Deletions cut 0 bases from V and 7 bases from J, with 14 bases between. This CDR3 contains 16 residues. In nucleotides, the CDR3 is TGCGCCAGCAGCTTGGAAGAGGGATATTTAAATTCACCCCTCCACTTT. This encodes CASSLEEGYLNSPLHF.

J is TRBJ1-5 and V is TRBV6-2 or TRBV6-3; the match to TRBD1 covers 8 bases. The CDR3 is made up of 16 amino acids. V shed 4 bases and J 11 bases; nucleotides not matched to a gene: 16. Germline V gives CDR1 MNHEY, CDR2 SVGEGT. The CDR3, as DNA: TGTGCCAGCAGTTCCCGCCCAGGACAGGGCTCGAGGGCCCAGCATTTT. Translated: CASSSRPGQGSRAQHF.

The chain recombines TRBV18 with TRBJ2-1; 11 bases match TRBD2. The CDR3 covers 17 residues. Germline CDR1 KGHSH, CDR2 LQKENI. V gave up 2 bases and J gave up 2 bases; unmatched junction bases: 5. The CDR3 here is CASSPASGRLTYNEQFF. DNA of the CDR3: TGTGCCAGCTCACCAGCTAGCGGGAGGCTAACCTACAATGAGCAGTTCTTC.

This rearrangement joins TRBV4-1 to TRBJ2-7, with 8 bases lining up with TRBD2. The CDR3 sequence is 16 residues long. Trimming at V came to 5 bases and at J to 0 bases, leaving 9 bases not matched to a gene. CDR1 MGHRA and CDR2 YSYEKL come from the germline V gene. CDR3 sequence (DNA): TGCGCCAGCAGCTCCTATCTTCGGGAGGGCTCCTACGAGCAGTACTTC. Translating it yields CASSSYLREGSYEQYF.

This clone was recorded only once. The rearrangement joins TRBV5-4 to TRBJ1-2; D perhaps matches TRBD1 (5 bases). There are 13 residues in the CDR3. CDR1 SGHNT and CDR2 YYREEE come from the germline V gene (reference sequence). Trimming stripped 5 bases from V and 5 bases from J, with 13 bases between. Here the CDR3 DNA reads TGTGCCAGCAGGGCAGGGTTTACGTATGGCTACACCTTC. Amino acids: CASRAGFTYGYTF.

This CDR3 reads CASSFGSPEDGNGYTF. CDR3 DNA sequence: TGTGCCAGCAGCTTTGGGAGTCCTGAGGACGGTAATGGCTACACCTTC. This chain uses TRBV7-2 with TRBJ1-2, with no clear D. CDR3 size: 16 residues. Per germline, CDR1 SGHTA and CDR2 FQGNSA. V lost 3 bases and J 6 bases, leaving 20 bases between the germline ends.

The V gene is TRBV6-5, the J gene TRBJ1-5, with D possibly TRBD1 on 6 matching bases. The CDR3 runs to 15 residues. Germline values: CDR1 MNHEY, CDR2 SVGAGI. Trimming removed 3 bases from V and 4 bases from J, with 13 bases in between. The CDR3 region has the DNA TGTGCCAGCAGTTATGCACAGGGCCCAAATCAGCCCCAGCATTTT. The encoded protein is CASSYAQGPNQPQHF.

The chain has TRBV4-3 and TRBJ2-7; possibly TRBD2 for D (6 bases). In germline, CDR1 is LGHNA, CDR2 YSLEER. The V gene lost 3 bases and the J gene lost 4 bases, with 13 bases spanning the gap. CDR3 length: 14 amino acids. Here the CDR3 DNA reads TGCGCCAGCAGCCAGGCGCAAAGCGGGTACGAGCAGTACTTC. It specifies CASSQAQSGYEQYF.

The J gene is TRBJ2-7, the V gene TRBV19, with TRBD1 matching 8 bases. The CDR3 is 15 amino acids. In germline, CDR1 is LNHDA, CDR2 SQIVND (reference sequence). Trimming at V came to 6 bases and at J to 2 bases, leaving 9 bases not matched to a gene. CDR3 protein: CASSTMGTGAYEQYF. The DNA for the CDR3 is TGTGCCAGTAGCACCATGGGGACAGGAGCCTACGAGCAGTACTTC.

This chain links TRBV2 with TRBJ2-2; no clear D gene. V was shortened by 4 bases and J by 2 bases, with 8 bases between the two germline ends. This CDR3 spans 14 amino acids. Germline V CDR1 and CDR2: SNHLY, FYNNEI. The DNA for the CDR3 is TGTGCCAGCAGTGCGGCGGTTAACACCGGGGAGCTGTTTTTT. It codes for CASSAAVNTGELFF.

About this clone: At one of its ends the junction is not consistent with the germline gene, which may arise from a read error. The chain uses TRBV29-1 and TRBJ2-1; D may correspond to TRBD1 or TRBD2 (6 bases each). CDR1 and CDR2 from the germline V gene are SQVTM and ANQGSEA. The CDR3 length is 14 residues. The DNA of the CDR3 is TGCAGCGTTCAAGAGGGGGGAGGAGGGAATGAGCAGTTCTTC. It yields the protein CSVQEGGGGNEQFF.

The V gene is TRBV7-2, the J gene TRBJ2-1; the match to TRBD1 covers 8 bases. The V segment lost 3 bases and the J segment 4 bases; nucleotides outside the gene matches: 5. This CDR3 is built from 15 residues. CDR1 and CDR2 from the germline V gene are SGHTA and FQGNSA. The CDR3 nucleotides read TGTGCCAGCAGCTTCACGGGACAGGCTTACAATGAGCAGTTCTTC. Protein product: CASSFTGQAYNEQFF.

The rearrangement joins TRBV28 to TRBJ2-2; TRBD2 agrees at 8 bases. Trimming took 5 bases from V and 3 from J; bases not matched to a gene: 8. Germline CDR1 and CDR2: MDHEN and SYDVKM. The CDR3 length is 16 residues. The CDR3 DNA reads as TGTGCCAGCAGTCCACCTACAGCGGGAGACACCGGGGAGCTGTTTTTT. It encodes CASSPPTAGDTGELFF.

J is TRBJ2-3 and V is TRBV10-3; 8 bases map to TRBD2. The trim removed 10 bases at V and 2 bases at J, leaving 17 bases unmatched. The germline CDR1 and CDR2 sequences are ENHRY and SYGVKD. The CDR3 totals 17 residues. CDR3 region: CASSGSLVGASTDTQYF. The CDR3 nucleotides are TGTGCCAGCAGCGGGAGTCTAGTTGGGGCCTCCACAGATACGCAGTATTTT.

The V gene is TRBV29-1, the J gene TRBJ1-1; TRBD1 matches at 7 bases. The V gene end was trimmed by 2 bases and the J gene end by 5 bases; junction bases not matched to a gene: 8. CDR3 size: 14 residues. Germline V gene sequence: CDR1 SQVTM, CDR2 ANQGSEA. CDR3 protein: CSVERSAGGTEAFF. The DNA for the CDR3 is TGCAGCGTTGAAAGGTCAGCAGGGGGTACTGAAGCTTTCTTT.

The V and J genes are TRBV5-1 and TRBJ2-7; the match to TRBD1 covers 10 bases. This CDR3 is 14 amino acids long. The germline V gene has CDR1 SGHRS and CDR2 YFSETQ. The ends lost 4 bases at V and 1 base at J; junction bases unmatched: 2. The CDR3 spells CASSGQGVSYEQYF. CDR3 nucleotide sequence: TGCGCCAGCAGCGGACAGGGGGTTTCCTACGAGCAGTACTTC.

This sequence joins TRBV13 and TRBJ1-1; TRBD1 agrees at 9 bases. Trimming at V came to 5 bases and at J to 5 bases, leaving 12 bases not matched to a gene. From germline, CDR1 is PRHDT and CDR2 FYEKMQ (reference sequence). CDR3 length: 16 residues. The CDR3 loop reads CASSATGRDRVTEAFF. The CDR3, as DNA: TGTGCCAGCAGCGCAACAGGACGGGACAGGGTGACTGAAGCTTTCTTT. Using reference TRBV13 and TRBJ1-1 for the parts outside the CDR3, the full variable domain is AAGVIQSPRHLIKEKRETATLKCYPIPRHDTVYWYQQGPGQDPQFLISFYEKMQSDKGSIPDRFSAQQFSDYHSELNMSSLELGDSALYFCASSATGRDRVTEAFFGQGTRLTVV.

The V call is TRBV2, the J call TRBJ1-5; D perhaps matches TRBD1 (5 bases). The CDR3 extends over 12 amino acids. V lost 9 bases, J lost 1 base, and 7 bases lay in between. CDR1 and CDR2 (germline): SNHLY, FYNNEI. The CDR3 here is CASQGSNQPQHF. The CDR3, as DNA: TGTGCCAGTCAGGGAAGCAATCAGCCCCAGCATTTT. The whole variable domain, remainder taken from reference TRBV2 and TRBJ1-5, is EPEVTQTPSHQVTQMGQEVILRCVPISNHLYFYWYRQILGQKVEFLVSFYNNEISEKSEIFDDQFSVERPDGSNFTLKIRSTKLEDSAMYFCASQGSNQPQHFGDGTRLSIL.

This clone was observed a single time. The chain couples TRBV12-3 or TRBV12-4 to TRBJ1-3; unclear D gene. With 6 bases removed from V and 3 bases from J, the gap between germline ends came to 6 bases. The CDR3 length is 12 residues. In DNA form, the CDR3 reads TGTGCCAGCAGGGCAATTGGAAACACCATATATTTT. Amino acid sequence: CASRAIGNTIYF.

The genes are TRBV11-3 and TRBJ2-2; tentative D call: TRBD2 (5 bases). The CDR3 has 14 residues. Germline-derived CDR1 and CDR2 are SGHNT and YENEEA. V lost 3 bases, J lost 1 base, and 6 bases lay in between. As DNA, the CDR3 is TGTGCCAGCAGCTTCGAGGGGAACACCGGGGAGCTGTTTTTT. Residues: CASSFEGNTGELFF. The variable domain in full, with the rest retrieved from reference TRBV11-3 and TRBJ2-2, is EAGVVQSPRYKIIEKKQPVAFWCNPISGHNTLYWYLQNLGQGPELLIRYENEEAVDDSQLPKDRFSAERLKGVDSTLKIQPAELGDSAVYLCASSFEGNTGELFFGEGSRLTVL.

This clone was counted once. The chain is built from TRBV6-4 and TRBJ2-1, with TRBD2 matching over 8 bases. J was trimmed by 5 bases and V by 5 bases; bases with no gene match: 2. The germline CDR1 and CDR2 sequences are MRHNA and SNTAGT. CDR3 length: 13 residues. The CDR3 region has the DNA TGTGCCAGCAGTCGGACTAGCAACAATGAGCAGTTCTTC. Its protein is CASSRTSNNEQFF.

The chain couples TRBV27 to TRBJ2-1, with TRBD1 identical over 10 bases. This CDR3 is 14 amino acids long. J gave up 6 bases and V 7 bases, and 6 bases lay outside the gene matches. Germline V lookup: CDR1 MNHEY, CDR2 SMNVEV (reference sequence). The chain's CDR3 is CASTWDRGGNEQFF. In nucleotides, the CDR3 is TGTGCCAGCACCTGGGACAGGGGAGGCAATGAGCAGTTCTTC.

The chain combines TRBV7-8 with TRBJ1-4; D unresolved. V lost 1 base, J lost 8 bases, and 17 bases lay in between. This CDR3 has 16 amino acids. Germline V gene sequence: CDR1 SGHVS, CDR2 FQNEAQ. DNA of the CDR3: TGTGCCAGCAGCTTAGATCGAGGGTTCGGGAAAGAAAAACTGTTTTTT. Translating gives CASSLDRGFGKEKLFF.

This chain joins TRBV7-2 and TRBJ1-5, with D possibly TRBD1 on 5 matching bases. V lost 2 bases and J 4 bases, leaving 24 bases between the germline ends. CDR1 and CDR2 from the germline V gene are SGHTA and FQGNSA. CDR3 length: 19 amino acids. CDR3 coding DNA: TGTGCCAGCAGCTTACGGACAACGGTGTCCGGGCGCTCAAATCAGCCCCAGCATTTT. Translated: CASSLRTTVSGRSNQPQHF.

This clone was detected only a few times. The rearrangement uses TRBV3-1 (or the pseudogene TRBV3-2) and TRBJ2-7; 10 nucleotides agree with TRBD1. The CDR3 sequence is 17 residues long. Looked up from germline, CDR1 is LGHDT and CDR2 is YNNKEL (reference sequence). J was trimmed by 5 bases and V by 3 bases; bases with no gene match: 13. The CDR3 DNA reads TGTGCCAGCAGCCAGTCCGGGACAGGGGCCGTATTGGACGAGCAGTACTTC. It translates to CASSQSGTGAVLDEQYF.